This TCR beta chain emerged from a study of blood T cell repertoires in COVID-19 (dated by TCRdb to 2020 to 2022). Background for the entire study: Recovered participants in ImmuneRACE Cohort 3 were defined as having two consecutive negative NP/OP PCR tests, clearance from a healthcare professional, or resolution of symptoms. The dataset comprised deeply sampled blood TCRbeta repertoires from subjects exposed to, actively infected with, or recovered from COVID-19. The repertoires were released in a freely available public database intended as a resource for research on the immune response to SARS-CoV-2. Where HLA class I and class II types were available, the types were taken from metadata supplied by the sample provider, not from assay-based typing. The prospective study material was composed of cDNA or gDNA derived from T cells, B-cell-depleted T cells, or PBMCs. Collaborator samples came from the United States, Italy and Spain and covered acute and convalescent phases of COVID-19. The samples were drawn from the first 160 participants of the ongoing ImmuneRACE study and from about 1,200 subjects provided by 6 global collaborators. A de-identified subject ID, COVID-19 status, age in years and sex were almost always included in the sample metadata.

The investigation overall reported the following: The amount of clinical and demographic metadata varied by source and participant and was provided uncurated.

Notes on this clone: The target of this receptor is not known. It has no much larger one-base neighbor in the sample; base qualities were not kept.

V is shortened by 0 bases, J by 4 bases, and the region joining them spans 8 bases. From the germline V gene, CDR1 is SGHRS and CDR2 is YFSETQ. The CDR3 numbers 13 residues from cysteine through phenylalanine. The only DNA kept is the CDR3, 39 bases in frame from the first base. TCRbeta CDR3 regions were amplified from genomic DNA using the immunoSEQ Assay, a bias-controlled multiplex PCR. The published analysis was carried out like this. Nucleated cell counts per sample were estimated from amplification of reference gene primers within the assay. Sequence reads were collapsed and filtered to measure the absolute abundance of every unique TCRbeta CDR3 rearrangement. Productive Simpson clonality was computed per sample as the square root of Simpson's diversity index over productive rearrangements. Imported from immuneACCESS, the table was reduced by TCRdb to in-frame sequences with V and J called. These copies leave out some clones; in studies compared against another copy, an unresolved V gene accounts for under half, and the cause of the remainder is not known. V and J calls and clone size are given by that table; D and trimming were obtained from the DNA. Recorded for this sample are some 330,000 clones; roughly 86% of them occurred a single time. The biggest ten clones account for about 2.1% of the sample.

Enrolling through a virtual design, the prospective study's participants ranged in age from about 18 to 89 years and lived across roughly 24 United States geographic areas. Cohort assignment in the prospective study relied on participant-reported clinical history from a screening survey and a study questionnaire. In the prospective study, whole blood, serum and a nasopharyngeal or oropharyngeal swab were collected from each participant by mobile phlebotomists. Prospective study participants could optionally give additional blood draws and questionnaires over an approximately 2-month period. Prospective study blood samples were shipped either frozen or at room temperature before DNA extraction.

The source is a man between 35 and 55 years old in a cohort exposed to, infected with or recovered from COVID-19 (not recorded which). The sequencing sample was made of PBMCs or T cells enriched from blood (not recorded which). This receptor chain uses TRBV5-1 and TRBJ2-7; too little of a D gene remains to name it. The CDR3 reads as follows: CASSLEQRYEQYF. The nucleotide sequence is TGCGCCAGCAGCTTGGAACAGAGATACGAGCAGTACTTC.